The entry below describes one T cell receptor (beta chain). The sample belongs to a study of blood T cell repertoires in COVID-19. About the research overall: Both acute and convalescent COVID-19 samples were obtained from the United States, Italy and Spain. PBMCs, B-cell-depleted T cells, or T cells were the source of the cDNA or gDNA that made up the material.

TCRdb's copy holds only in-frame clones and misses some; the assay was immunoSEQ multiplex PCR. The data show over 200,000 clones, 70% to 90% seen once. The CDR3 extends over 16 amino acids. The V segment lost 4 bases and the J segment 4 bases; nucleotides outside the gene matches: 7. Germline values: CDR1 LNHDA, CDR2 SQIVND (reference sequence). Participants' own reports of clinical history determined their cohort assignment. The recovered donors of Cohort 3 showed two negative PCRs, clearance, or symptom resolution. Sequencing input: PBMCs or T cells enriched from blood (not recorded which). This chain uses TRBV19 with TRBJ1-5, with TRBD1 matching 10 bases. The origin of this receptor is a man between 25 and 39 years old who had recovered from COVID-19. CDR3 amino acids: CASSRQGAAENQPQHF. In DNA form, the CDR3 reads TGTGCCAGTAGTAGACAGGGGGCAGCTGAGAATCAGCCCCAGCATTTT.